These T cell receptor beta chains were read from a single sample in a study of post-analysis software for immune sequencing data. TCRdb re-analysed the PCR reads in MiXCR, keeping a single row per CDR3 protein. The table includes approximately 690,000 distinct CDR3 sequences, approximately 59% detected once. The sequenced material came from blood. These TCRs come from a girl aged 2 to 10 with multiple sclerosis. Both conserved end residues are part of each CDR3. Each record gives: V gene, clone size, D gene, J gene, CDR3 protein, CDR3 DNA. The D gene is left open where the match is weak. Clone size is shown for a subset of rows, as once, few, many or a class of expanded clone.

V: TRBV20-1
size: few
D: .
J: TRBJ2-3
CDR3: CSARNRASTDTQYF
DNA: TGCAGTGCTAGGAACAGGGCCAGCACAGATACGCAGTATTTT

V: TRBV10-3
size: .
D: .
J: TRBJ1-1
CDR3: CAISDLNTEAFF
DNA: TGTGCCATCAGTGACTTGAACACTGAAGCTTTCTTT

V: TRBV12-3/TRBV12-4
size: .
D: TRBD2
J: TRBJ2-1
CDR3: CASSFFGEGNEQFF
DNA: TGTGCCAGCAGTTTCTTCGGGGAGGGGAATGAGCAGTTCTTC

V: TRBV25-1
size: .
D: .
J: TRBJ1-1
CDR3: CASSEYEPNTEAFF
DNA: TGTGCCAGCAGTGAATATGAACCAAACACTGAAGCTTTCTTT

V: TRBV7-2
size: .
D: .
J: TRBJ2-4
CDR3: CASSLEREDIQYF
DNA: TGTGCCAGCAGCTTAGAAAGGGAGGACATTCAGTACTTC

V: TRBV10-2
size: few
D: TRBD2
J: TRBJ2-7
CDR3: CASSSSGRAGEQYF
DNA: TGCGCCAGTTCGTCTAGCGGGAGGGCGGGAGAGCAGTACTTC

V: TRBV7-2
size: few
D: TRBD2
J: TRBJ2-5
CDR3: CASSLAVTSGGGIQETQYF
DNA: TGTGCCAGCAGCTTAGCCGTGACTAGCGGCGGGGGAATTCAAGAGACCCAGTACTTC

V: TRBV6-2/TRBV6-3
size: .
D: TRBD1
J: TRBJ2-1
CDR3: CAIRRDRGNNEQFF
DNA: TGTGCCATTCGACGGGACAGGGGTAACAATGAGCAGTTCTTC

V: TRBV7-9
size: few
D: .
J: TRBJ1-6
CDR3: CASSLMGTENSPLHF
DNA: TGTGCCAGCAGCTTAATGGGGACGGAGAATTCACCCCTCCACTTT

V: TRBV20-1
size: .
D: TRBD1
J: TRBJ1-6
CDR3: CSARATGTGVNSPLHF
DNA: TGCAGTGCTAGAGCTACCGGGACAGGGGTTAATTCACCCCTCCACTTT

V: TRBV15
size: .
D: .
J: TRBJ2-5
CDR3: CATGQGSGGQETQYF
DNA: TGTGCCACCGGTCAAGGAAGTGGGGGGCAAGAGACCCAGTACTTC

V: TRBV2
size: .
D: .
J: TRBJ2-1
CDR3: CASSEESEQFF
DNA: TGTGCCAGCAGTGAAGAGAGTGAGCAGTTCTTC

V: TRBV10-3
size: few
D: TRBD1
J: TRBJ2-1
CDR3: CAISTGPQGDEQFF
DNA: TGTGCCATCAGTACAGGCCCCCAGGGGGATGAGCAGTTCTTC

V: TRBV20-1
size: few
D: .
J: TRBJ1-2
CDR3: CSARAGGNYGYTF
DNA: TGCAGTGCTAGAGCGGGCGGAAACTATGGCTACACCTTC

V: TRBV5-1
size: .
D: TRBD2
J: TRBJ2-7
CDR3: CASNPSGGTYEQYF
DNA: TGCGCCAGCAACCCCTCGGGGGGAACCTACGAGCAGTACTTC

V: TRBV20-1
size: .
D: TRBD2
J: TRBJ2-3
CDR3: CSASLGLAGGNTDTQYF
DNA: TGCAGTGCTAGTCTCGGGCTAGCGGGGGGAAACACAGATACGCAGTATTTT

V: TRBV9
size: .
D: .
J: TRBJ2-7
CDR3: CASSVGGSWGEQYF
DNA: TGTGCCAGCAGCGTAGGAGGGAGCTGGGGCGAGCAGTACTTC

V: TRBV14
size: .
D: .
J: TRBJ2-7
CDR3: CASSQSAAENYEQYF
DNA: TGTGCCAGCAGCCAGTCGGCGGCGGAGAACTACGAGCAGTACTTC

V: TRBV5-1
size: .
D: .
J: TRBJ1-2
CDR3: CASSANSGTHPGGYTF
DNA: TGCGCCAGCAGCGCTAACTCCGGGACACATCCCGGTGGCTACACCTTC

V: TRBV7-2
size: few
D: .
J: TRBJ1-2
CDR3: CASSARGGYGYTF
DNA: TGTGCCAGCAGCGCCCGCGGAGGCTATGGCTACACCTTC

V: TRBV10-3
size: few
D: .
J: TRBJ2-3
CDR3: CAISDRGDTDTQYF
DNA: TGTGCCATCAGTGACAGGGGGGACACAGATACGCAGTATTTT

V: TRBV6-2/TRBV6-3
size: .
D: .
J: TRBJ2-3
CDR3: CASSSPRHEITDTQYF
DNA: TGTGCCAGCAGTTCTCCTCGACACGAAATCACAGATACGCAGTATTTT